This TCR beta chain was sequenced during a study of blood T cell repertoires in COVID-19. The overall study: Italy, Spain and the United States were the sources of the convalescent and acute COVID-19 samples. PBMCs, B-cell-depleted T cells, or T cells were the source of the cDNA or gDNA that made up the material.

The authors' processing: Reference gene primer amplification gave nucleated cell count estimates. The table came from immunoSEQ multiplex PCR; TCRdb's copy has only in-frame clones and leaves some out. From that table come the V and J calls and clone size; the DNA was used to work out D and trimming. This table has 150,000 to 200,000 clones, roughly 82% appearing once. Germline V gives CDR1 SGDLS, CDR2 YYNGEE. The CDR3 consists of 13 residues. Between the trimmed V and J ends, which lost 0 bases and 5 bases, there was a span of 8 bases. The V and J genes are TRBV9 and TRBJ1-2; D is perhaps TRBD1 (5 bases). Sequencing used peripheral blood. This clonotype was obtained from a woman aged 25 to 39 with acute or convalescent COVID-19. The CDR3: CASSVAQDYGYTF. CDR3 DNA: TGTGCCAGCAGCGTAGCACAGGATTATGGCTACACCTTC.